This T cell receptor (beta chain) was found in a study of OX40 agonist ivuxolimab in advanced cancers. Context from the whole study: The costimulatory receptor OX40 (CD134) was targeted by ivuxolimab, a fully human IgG2 agonistic monoclonal antibody. Prior anti-PD-1, anti-PD-L1 or anti-CTLA-4 therapy was permitted, and checkpoint inhibitors had been received by more than 35% of dose-escalation patients. Intravenous ivuxolimab was administered to patients every 2 weeks at six dose levels: 0.01, 0.1, 0.3, 1.5, 3 and 10 mg/kg. In the dose-escalation cohort, around four fifths of patients were male, and the mean age was around 65 years with a range of roughly 23 to 79. The purpose of peripheral TCRbeta sequencing was to test whether ivuxolimab changed TCR sequence diversity and led to clonal T-cell expansion. Of the roughly 51 patients in dose escalation, about 19 had hepatocellular carcinoma, about 15 had melanoma, 9 had renal cell carcinoma and 9 had head and neck cancer. The paper reports the monotherapy dose-escalation portion (N ≈ 52 patients) of the phase I ivuxolimab trial. Partial responses occurred in three dose-escalation patients: two with cutaneous melanoma and one with hepatocellular carcinoma.

Genomic DNA was isolated from the sorted cells so that the TCRbeta CDR3 region could be sequenced. The immunoSEQ Assay was used to sequence the TCRbeta CDR3 regions. This is the immuneACCESS table as TCRdb keeps it, with only in-frame sequences that have V and J called. A part of the clones is gone; compared with another copy, unresolved V genes explain less than half, and the rest is unexplained. This sample comprises roughly 60,000 clones, about 83% of them detected only once. Together, the top ten hold about 4.5% of the sample. Details on this clone: No antigen is known for it. It has no much larger one-base neighbor in the sample; base qualities were not kept.

CDR1 WNHNN and CDR2 SYGVQD are derived from the germline V gene (reference sequence). The trim is 8 bases for V and 9 bases for J, with a gap of 17 bases between the germline ends. Counted from cysteine to phenylalanine, this CDR3 has 13 amino acids. Just the 39-base CDR3 DNA is kept, in frame starting at base 1. Paper-wide results and their limitations: In the 0.1-3.0 mg/kg groups, partial responders were among the patients with the lowest normalized peripheral clonal expansion, particularly in CD8+ T cells. The antigen specificity of the peripheral T cells that underwent clonal expansion was not determined. Low levels of normalized T-cell clonal expansion were also seen in some nonresponding patients. At doses of 0.1 to 3.0 mg/kg, clonal expansion of both CD4+ and CD8+ T cells in blood was seen between baseline and week 6. After ivuxolimab, expanded clones were on average more numerous among CD8+ T cells than among CD4+ T cells.

The trial excluded patients who had a history of autoimmune disease or were on systemic immunosuppression. Peripheral blood for TCR sequencing was collected from all dose cohorts at baseline, on cycle 4 day 1, and on cycle 7 day 1. Samples were obtained from an open-label, multicenter, first-in-human phase I dose-escalation trial of ivuxolimab. Adults with locally advanced or metastatic melanoma, renal cell carcinoma, hepatocellular carcinoma or head and neck squamous cell carcinoma were enrolled in the trial. Before TCR sequencing, CD4+ T cells and CD8+ T cells were sorted from peripheral blood as separate populations.

Recombination connected TRBV10-1 to TRBJ2-1; the D gene could be TRBD1 or TRBD2, each one agreeing over 6 bases. The sequence was obtained from an adult with an advanced solid tumor such as melanoma, head and neck, liver or kidney cancer. Sample: CD4+ or CD8+ T cells sorted from blood, taken in a trial of the OX40 agonist ivuxolimab. The CDR3 protein sequence reads: CASSRRGEGEQFF. The DNA sequence is given as TGCGCCAGCTCCCGGAGGGGGGAAGGTGAGCAGTTCTTC.